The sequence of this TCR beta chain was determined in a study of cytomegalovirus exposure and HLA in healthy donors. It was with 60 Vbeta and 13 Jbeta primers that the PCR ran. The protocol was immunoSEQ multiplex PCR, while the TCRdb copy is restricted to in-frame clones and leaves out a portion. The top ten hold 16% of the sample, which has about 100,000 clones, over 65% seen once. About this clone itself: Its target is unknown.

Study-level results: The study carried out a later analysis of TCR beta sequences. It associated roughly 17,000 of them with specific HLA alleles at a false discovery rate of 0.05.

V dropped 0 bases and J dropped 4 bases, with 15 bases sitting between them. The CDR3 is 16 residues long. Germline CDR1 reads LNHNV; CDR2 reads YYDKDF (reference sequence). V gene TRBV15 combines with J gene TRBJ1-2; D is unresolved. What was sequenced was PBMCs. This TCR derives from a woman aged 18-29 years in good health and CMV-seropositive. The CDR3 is CATSRESKNLPYGYTF. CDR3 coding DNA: TGTGCCACCAGCAGAGAATCTAAGAACTTGCCCTATGGCTACACCTTC.